The entry that follows covers one TCR beta chain sequence. The data were taken from a study of blood T cell repertoires in COVID-19. CDR3 length: 16 amino acids. Germline V gene data show CDR1 as LNHDA and CDR2 as SQIVND (reference sequence). V gave up 8 bases and J gave up 4 bases; unmatched junction bases: 9. Under the authors' procedure: Using reference gene primer amplification, nucleated cell counts were estimated. TCRdb keeps only in-frame clones here, not all; method: immunoSEQ multiplex PCR. V and J calls and clone size follow that table, whereas D and trimming were derived from the DNA. The table records 45,000 to 55,000 clones, 70% to 85% of them present only once.

This clonotype was obtained from an elderly man with COVID-19, enrolled during active disease. V is TRBV19 and J is TRBJ2-2; TRBD1 matches at 11 bases. Sample: peripheral blood. CDR3 in DNA: TGTGCCAGTGCCCCCTACGGGACAGGGGGCACCGGGGAGCTGTTTTTT. This codes for CASAPYGTGGTGELFF.